One and the same sample provided the 12 T cell receptor beta chains below, sequenced in a study of T cell responses to AZD1222 COVID-19 vaccine. The assay was immunoSEQ multiplex PCR, and TCRdb's table has in-frame clones only and misses some. This sample has over 95,000 clones, with around 89% found just once. The sample here was peripheral blood, taken on day 0 of AZD1222 vaccination. All receptors derive from an adult in good health.

The CDR3 loop reads CATSDPGQGGTYEQYF. The CDR3 DNA sequence: TGTGCCACCAGTGACCCGGGACAGGGGGGAACCTACGAGCAGTACTTC. The chain joins TRBV24-1 to TRBJ2-7, with 11 positions matching TRBD1. The CDR3 contains 16 residues. V was pared by 4 bases and J by 2 bases, with 6 bases of the junction left unmatched. Germline V lookup: CDR1 KGHDR, CDR2 SFDVKD.

The chain carries TRBV6-2 or TRBV6-3 and TRBJ1-1; D unclear. The V gene's germline CDR1 is MNHEY and CDR2 SVGEGT. Trimming shortened V by 1 base and J by 7 bases, and 7 bases separated the two germline ends. CDR3 length: 12 amino acids. The CDR3 DNA reads as TGTGCCAGCAGTTACTTAGGTTTTGAAGCTTTCTTT. This translates into CASSYLGFEAFF.

The V call is TRBV6-5, the J call TRBJ2-1; 10 bases map to TRBD1. Germline assignment: CDR1 MNHEY and CDR2 SVGAGI. The CDR3 length is 15 residues. Trimming took 6 bases from V and 7 from J; bases not matched to a gene: 9. Written as DNA, the CDR3 is TGTGCCAGCAGCCCGGGACAGGGGTTGTGGAATGAGCAGTTCTTC. It encodes CASSPGQGLWNEQFF.

The chain uses TRBV6-4 and TRBJ2-1; a weak D match, TRBD1 (5 bases). This CDR3 is 13 amino acids long. Germline V gene sequence: CDR1 MRHNA, CDR2 SNTAGT. V was cut by 0 bases and J by 8 bases, with 8 bases left in between. The CDR3 nucleotides read TGTGCCAGCAGTGACTCCCAGGGTGATGAGCAGTTCTTC. It is translated as CASSDSQGDEQFF.

V usage is TRBV5-1 and J usage is TRBJ1-4; D remains ambiguous. The CDR3 totals 15 residues. Germline CDR1 reads SGHRS; CDR2 reads YFSETQ. Trimming shortened V by 1 base and J by 7 bases, and 14 bases separated the two germline ends. Here the CDR3 reads CASSLWYGPGEKLFF. DNA for the CDR3: TGCGCCAGCAGCTTGTGGTACGGTCCGGGTGAAAAACTGTTTTTT.

The chain couples TRBV27 to TRBJ2-7; the D gene could be TRBD1 or TRBD2 (5 bases each). The length of the CDR3 is 14 residues. V lost 5 bases, J lost 3 bases, and 14 bases lay in between. Germline V CDR1 and CDR2: MNHEY, SMNVEV (reference sequence). The CDR3 coding sequence is TGTGCCAGCAGTCCCGGGACCTATAACTACGAGCAGTACTTC. Protein: CASSPGTYNYEQYF.

This sequence joins TRBV5-5 and TRBJ2-7, with D tentatively TRBD2 (5 bases). Trimming left V 0 bases short and J 3 bases short, with 13 bases between. Looked up from germline, CDR1 is SGHKS and CDR2 is YYEKEE (reference sequence). CDR3 length equals 15 residues. CDR3 residues: CASSLEGVGGYEQYF. In DNA form, the CDR3 reads TGTGCCAGCAGCTTGGAGGGAGTGGGTGGCTACGAGCAGTACTTC.

The rearrangement joins TRBV6-6 to TRBJ2-7; tentative D call: TRBD1 (6 bases). This CDR3 comprises 13 residues. CDR1 MNHNY and CDR2 SVGAGI come from the germline V gene (reference sequence). Trimming took 6 bases from V and 5 from J, leaving 14 bases between them. The CDR3 reads CASRPLQGDEQYF. The CDR3 nucleotides are TGTGCCAGCAGGCCCCTACAGGGAGACGAGCAGTACTTC.

The chain links TRBV20-1 to TRBJ1-3; D is possibly TRBD1 (6 bases). V was cut by 3 bases and J by 4 bases, with 19 bases left in between. Germline CDR1 DFQATT, CDR2 SNEGSKA (reference sequence). The CDR3 totals 16 residues. CDR3 amino acids: CSASGAGALWGNTIYF. The CDR3 DNA is TGCAGTGCTAGTGGAGCAGGGGCGCTCTGGGGAAACACCATATATTTT.

The chain has TRBV7-2 and TRBJ2-3; 13 bases map to TRBD2. The CDR3 has 18 residues. Trimming removed 2 bases from V and 4 bases from J; junction bases left unmatched: 9. Per germline, CDR1 SGHTA and CDR2 FQGNSA. DNA of the CDR3: TGTGCCAGCAGCTTAAATGGACTAGCGGGAGAGACGGCAGATACGCAGTATTTT. The encoded protein is CASSLNGLAGETADTQYF.

The CDR3 sequence is CASSEAPGQGEETQYF. The CDR3 DNA reads TGTGCCAGCAGTGAAGCGCCGGGACAGGGGGAAGAGACCCAGTACTTC. The genes are TRBV2 and TRBJ2-5; 11 bases map to TRBD1. The CDR3 covers 16 residues. Germline CDR1 is SNHLY and CDR2 is FYNNEI. Losses at the gene ends were 0 bases for V and 3 bases for J; bases not matched to a gene: 3.

The chain recombines TRBV10-3 with TRBJ2-5; 14 bases are a match to TRBD2. Looked up from germline, CDR1 is ENHRY and CDR2 is SYGVKD. The V segment lost 4 bases and the J segment 5 bases; nucleotides outside the gene matches: 12. This CDR3 comprises 18 residues. The CDR3 bases are TGTGCCATCAGTGCCCCCGGACTAGCGGGAGGAGGGGAGGAGACCCAGTACTTC. Protein: CAISAPGLAGGGEETQYF.